This T cell receptor beta chain was profiled in a study of blood T cell repertoires in COVID-19. Here immunoSEQ multiplex PCR was the method, and the copy in TCRdb shows in-frame clones only, minus some. The table has 90,000 or so clones, approximately 89% seen once. This receptor was identified in a man at least 80 years old with acute or convalescent COVID-19. Sequenced sample: peripheral blood.

CDR3 in DNA: TGTGCCAGCAGCCAACGCATGACAGGGGTTGGGGAGACCCAGTACTTC. Its translation is CASSQRMTGVGETQYF. The rearrangement links TRBV7-2 to TRBJ2-5; 8 positions match TRBD1. Germline V gene data show CDR1 as SGHTA and CDR2 as FQGNSA. V dropped 5 bases and J dropped 5; count of bases not matched to a gene: 13. The CDR3 length is 16 residues.